Sequencing of this T cell receptor beta chain was carried out in a study of long-term antiretroviral therapy in people with HIV. Findings and limits, study-wide: Post-ART, diversity grew, though it stayed under transplant donor control levels.

Germline V CDR1 and CDR2: MNHEY, SMNVEV (reference sequence). V trimming: 4 bases; J trimming: 5 bases; junction bases outside the gene matches: 7. There are 14 residues in the CDR3. Version v3.0 of the immunoSEQ assay was performed at survey level. Sequencing used immunoSEQ multiplex PCR; TCRdb keeps in-frame clones, though not all of them. The repertoire holds 26,000 or so clones, with around 87% as singletons. Concerning this clone itself: Its antigen is unidentified.

This chain connects TRBV27 to TRBJ1-2, with TRBD1 identical over 7 bases. This receptor was taken from a woman aged 18-29 years with HIV. Sequences were derived from unsorted PBMCs, sampled 0.5 years after starting antiretroviral therapy. The CDR3 is CASSSRQGGYGYTF. DNA for the CDR3: TGTGCCAGCAGTTCCCGACAGGGAGGGTATGGCTACACCTTC.